What follows is one T cell receptor (beta chain) and its context. Its matching antigen is unknown. This entry comes from a study of Tregs in tolerant kidney transplant recipients. Points from the study as a whole: The most relevant donor-specific Treg TCRbeta repertoire apparently came from expansion with activated donor B cells. Biological reproducibility was not directly addressed in this study. Findings come from small patient numbers and require larger validation.

The CDR3 contains 18 residues. Looked up from germline, CDR1 is PRHDT and CDR2 is FYEKMQ (reference sequence). Unmatched junction bases numbered 2, after V lost 0 bases and J lost 1 base. Thawed PBMCs were FACS-sorted into unstimulated CD4+CD25+CD127- regulatory T cells, CD4+CD25- non-regulatory cells, CD4 and CD8 cells. This table comes from immunoSEQ multiplex PCR, and its TCRdb copy is limited to in-frame clones, with some not included. This sample has some 100,000 clones, with roughly 93% found just once. The chain combines TRBV13 with TRBJ2-1, with TRBD2 matching 14 bases. The specimen was CD4+ T cells from blood. This receptor was obtained from a human donor in good health. The CDR3 is CASSLGTSGRGSYNEQFF. In DNA form, the CDR3 reads TGTGCCAGCAGCTTAGGGACTAGCGGGAGGGGGTCCTACAATGAGCAGTTCTTC.